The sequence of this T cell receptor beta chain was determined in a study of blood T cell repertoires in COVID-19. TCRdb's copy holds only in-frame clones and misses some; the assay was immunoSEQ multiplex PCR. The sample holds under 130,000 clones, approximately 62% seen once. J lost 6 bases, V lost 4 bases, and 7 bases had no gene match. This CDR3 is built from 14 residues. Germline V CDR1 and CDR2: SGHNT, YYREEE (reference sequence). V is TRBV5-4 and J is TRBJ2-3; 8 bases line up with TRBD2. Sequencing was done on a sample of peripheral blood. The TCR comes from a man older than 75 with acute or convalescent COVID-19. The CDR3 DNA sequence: TGTGCCAGCAGCGACGGGACTAGAGCGGATACGCAGTATTTT. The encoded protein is CASSDGTRADTQYF.